This T cell receptor (beta chain) was obtained from a study of T cell responses to AZD1222 COVID-19 vaccine. With regard to this clone: Its antigen is not known.

The assay was immunoSEQ multiplex PCR, and TCRdb's table has in-frame clones only and misses some. In the table there are roughly 160,000 clones, 87% of which are singletons. Regarding the study as a whole: Dominant CD4 TCR responses targeted spike regions 160-218 and 743-854.

The germline gives CDR1 SGHRS, CDR2 YFSETQ. CDR3 length: 16 residues. Trimming removed 2 bases from V and 6 bases from J; junction bases left unmatched: 12. This receptor was identified in an adult who received the AZD1222 COVID-19 vaccine. The input for sequencing was peripheral blood, taken 28 days after the second AZD1222 dose. The rearrangement uses TRBV5-1 and TRBJ2-3, with 7 bases matching TRBD1. CDR3 in amino acids: CASSFRSTGISDTQYF. The CDR3 DNA is TGCGCCAGCAGCTTTAGGTCGACAGGGATTAGTGATACGCAGTATTTT.